This T cell receptor beta chain emerged from a study of blood T cell repertoires in COVID-19. Sequenced by immunoSEQ multiplex PCR; TCRdb stores in-frame clones only, minus some. The table lists over 100,000 clones, approximately 74% of them singletons. In the case of this clone: This sample includes further DNA sequences coding for the same CDR3.

The sequence derives from a woman aged 65 to 85 with acute or convalescent COVID-19. Sequenced sample: peripheral blood.

In DNA, the CDR3 is TGTGCCAGCAGCTTTGGGACTAGCGGGGGAACAGATACGCAGTATTTT. Amino acids: CASSFGTSGGTDTQYF. The chain couples TRBV7-9 to TRBJ2-3; 14 bases map to TRBD2. V was pared by 3 bases and J by 3 bases, with 2 bases of the junction left unmatched. This CDR3 is built from 16 residues. The germline gives CDR1 SEHNR, CDR2 FQNEAQ (reference sequence).